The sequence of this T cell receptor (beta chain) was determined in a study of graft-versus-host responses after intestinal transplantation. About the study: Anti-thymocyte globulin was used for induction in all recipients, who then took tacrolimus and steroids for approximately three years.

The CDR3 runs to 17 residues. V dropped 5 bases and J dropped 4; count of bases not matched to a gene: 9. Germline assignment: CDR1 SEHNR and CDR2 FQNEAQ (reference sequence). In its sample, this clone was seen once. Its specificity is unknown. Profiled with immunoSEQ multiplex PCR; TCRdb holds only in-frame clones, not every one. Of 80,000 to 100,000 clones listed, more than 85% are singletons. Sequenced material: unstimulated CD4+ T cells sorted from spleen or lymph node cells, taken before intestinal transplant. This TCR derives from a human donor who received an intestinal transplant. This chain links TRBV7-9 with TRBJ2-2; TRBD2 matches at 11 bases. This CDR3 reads CASSPRTSGRGTGELFF. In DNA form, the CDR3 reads TGTGCCAGCAGCCCTCGAACTAGCGGGAGAGGCACCGGGGAGCTGTTTTTT.